The next 18 T cell receptor beta chains were all read from a single sample in a study of OX40 agonist ivuxolimab in advanced cancers. Sequenced by immunoSEQ multiplex PCR; TCRdb stores in-frame clones only, minus some. The profile covers tens of thousands of clones, with about 82% appearing a single time and about 2.4% taken by the ten largest. The sample was CD4+ or CD8+ T cells sorted from blood, taken in a trial of the OX40 agonist ivuxolimab. These receptors were obtained from an adult with an advanced solid tumor such as melanoma, head and neck, liver or kidney cancer.

This chain joins TRBV7-9 and TRBJ1-2; 8 bases fit TRBD1. J lost 6 bases, V lost 7 bases, and 13 bases had no gene match. The germline gives CDR1 SEHNR, CDR2 FQNEAQ (reference sequence). The CDR3 runs 15 residues. The DNA for the CDR3 is TGTGCCAGCATCCCCCCCGGCAGGGGGCTAGATGGCTACACCTTC. Translation: CASIPPGRGLDGYTF.

The chain links TRBV28 to TRBJ1-5; no clear D. V lost 2 bases, J lost 3 bases, and 14 bases lay in between. The length of the CDR3 is 16 residues. Germline V gene data show CDR1 as MDHEN and CDR2 as SYDVKM. CDR3 bases: TGTGCCAGCAGTTTAGGTGAGTGGCGGATCAATCAGCCCCAGCATTTT. It translates to CASSLGEWRINQPQHF.

This clone has only one observation. V is TRBV11-2 and J is TRBJ1-2; D not resolved. This CDR3 is 12 amino acids long. Germline CDR1 reads SGHAT; CDR2 reads FQNNGV. Trimming took off 3 bases at V and 8 bases at J, with 10 bases between the two ends. The CDR3 is CASSLGFQGYTF. DNA for the CDR3: TGTGCCAGCAGCTTGGGATTCCAGGGCTACACCTTC.

The CDR3 sequence is CTIYRVSYEQYF. The DNA of the CDR3 is TGCACCATCTACCGGGTGTCCTACGAGCAGTACTTC. The J gene is TRBJ2-7, the V gene TRBV1; TRBD2 reflects the table's D call only, with no check against the DNA. TRBV1 is given as a pseudogene. The CDR3 has 12 amino acids.

V and J are TRBV5-1 and TRBJ2-5; 14 positions match TRBD2. The CDR3 runs to 15 residues. Trimming at V came to 4 bases and at J to 5 bases, leaving 4 bases not matched to a gene. The germline gives CDR1 SGHRS, CDR2 YFSETQ. Here the CDR3 DNA reads TGCGCCAGCAGCGGAGGGACTAGCGGGGGTGAGACCCAGTACTTC. This translates into CASSGGTSGGETQYF.

The CDR3 bases are TGTGCCAGCAGTTTCCTGGGCCGGAACTACGAGCAGTACTTC. Protein: CASSFLGRNYEQYF. The gene calls are TRBV28 and TRBJ2-7, with D unresolved. The CDR3 consists of 14 residues. The germline V gene has CDR1 MDHEN and CDR2 SYDVKM. With 3 bases removed from V and 3 bases from J, the gap between germline ends came to 12 bases.

The chain uses TRBV30 and TRBJ1-5, with D uncertain. The CDR3 is 12 residues long. The germline gives CDR1 GTSNPN, CDR2 SVGIG (reference sequence). The V and J ends lost 2 bases and 7 bases respectively, with 9 bases between them. The CDR3 nucleotides are TGTGCCTGGAGTCTGGGTCCCCAGCCCCAGCATTTT. It is translated as CAWSLGPQPQHF. Filled out from reference TRBV30 and TRBJ1-5, the complete variable domain reads SQTIHQWPATLVQPVGSPLSLECTVEGTSNPNLYWYRQAAGRGLQLLFYSVGIGQISSEVPQNLSASRPQDRQFILSSKKLLLSDSGFYLCAWSLGPQPQHFGDGTRLSIL.

The genes are TRBV5-1 and TRBJ2-2; the match to TRBD1 covers 9 bases. This CDR3 has 16 residues. The germline CDR1 and CDR2 sequences are SGHRS and YFSETQ. Trimming at V came to 0 bases and at J to 3 bases, leaving 3 bases not matched to a gene. For the CDR3, the DNA is TGCGCCAGCAGCTTGGGTACAGGGGGCCACACCGGGGAGCTGTTTTTT. Encoded protein: CASSLGTGGHTGELFF. The full variable domain, rest sourced from reference TRBV5-1 and TRBJ2-2, is KAGVTQTPRYLIKTRGQQVTLSCSPISGHRSVSWYQQTPGQGLQFLFEYFSETQRNKGNFPGRFSGRQFSNSRSEMNVSTLELGDSALYLCASSLGTGGHTGELFFGEGSRLTVL.

The chain carries TRBV9 and TRBJ2-7; 9 bases match TRBD1. Germline values: CDR1 SGDLS, CDR2 YYNGEE. The CDR3 is made up of 15 amino acids. V trimming: 0 bases; J trimming: 5 bases; junction bases outside the gene matches: 6. CDR3 bases: TGTGCCAGCAGCGTAGTAGGACAGGGGATCAACGAGCAGTACTTC. It yields the protein CASSVVGQGINEQYF.

The chain uses TRBV6-6 and TRBJ2-7; D perhaps matches TRBD2 (5 bases). V was cut by 0 bases and J by 2 bases, with 11 bases left in between. CDR1 MNHNY and CDR2 SVGAGI come from the germline V gene (reference sequence). The length of the CDR3 is 15 residues. The CDR3 DNA is TGTGCCAGCAGTTACTCGAACACGGGAACCTACGAGCAGTACTTC. It specifies CASSYSNTGTYEQYF.

The chain links TRBV9 to TRBJ1-4; D is unclear. V was clipped by 3 bases and J by 7 bases, with 13 bases between them. The CDR3 contains 14 residues. Germline CDR1 is SGDLS and CDR2 is YYNGEE. The CDR3 sequence: CASSAGPWGEKLFF. The CDR3 DNA is TGTGCCAGCAGCGCAGGACCTTGGGGTGAAAAACTGTTTTTT.

The chain combines TRBV11-3 with TRBJ2-5; 7 nucleotides agree with TRBD2. This CDR3 spans 15 amino acids. Germline CDR1 is SGHNT and CDR2 is YENEEA. Trimming at V came to 5 bases and at J to 1 base, leaving 7 bases not matched to a gene. Here the CDR3 DNA reads TGTGCCAGCAGCGGGGGGGGAGCGGTCCAAGAGACCCAGTACTTC. Its translation is CASSGGGAVQETQYF.

The CDR3 is CASSLGQGAADTQYF. As DNA, the CDR3 is TGTGCCAGCTCCCTGGGACAGGGGGCCGCGGATACGCAGTATTTT. The V gene is TRBV18, the J gene TRBJ2-3; 12 bases match TRBD1. The trim removed 6 bases at V and 6 bases at J, leaving 7 bases unmatched. The CDR3 has 15 amino acids. Germline CDR1 reads KGHSH; CDR2 reads LQKENI. Variable domain in full (rest from reference TRBV18 and TRBJ2-3): NAGVMQNPRHLVRRRGQEARLRCSPMKGHSHVYWYRQLPEEGLKFMVYLQKENIIDESGMPKERFSAEFPKEGPSILRIQQVVRGDSAAYFCASSLGQGAADTQYFGPGTRLTVL.

The CDR3 sequence is CASSRDGWGDIQYF. As DNA, the CDR3 is TGTGCCAGCAGTCGGGACGGCTGGGGCGACATTCAGTACTTC. The genes are TRBV6-5 and TRBJ2-4; D might be TRBD1 or TRBD2, each matching 5 bases. Germline lookup yields CDR1 MNHEY and CDR2 SVGAGI. There are 14 residues in the CDR3. The germline V and J ends were trimmed by 5 bases and 8 bases, with 16 bases remaining between them.

With regard to this clone: The DNA is omitted, as the CDR3 cannot be located on it reliably, and the CDR3 follows TCRdb's listing. This chain links TRBV28 with TRBJ2-7; the table assigns TRBD1, which was not confirmed against the DNA. In germline, CDR1 is MDHEN, CDR2 SYDVKM. The length of the CDR3 is 13 amino acids, counting both ends. The CDR3 sequence is CASSEEVGTGIYF.

The rearrangement links TRBV6-6 to TRBJ2-5; no definite D call. V gave up 4 bases and J gave up 9 bases, with 9 bases separating them. Germline lookup yields CDR1 MNHNY and CDR2 SVGAGI (reference sequence). There are 11 residues in the CDR3. This CDR3 reads CASSSARAQYF. CDR3 DNA: TGTGCCAGCAGTTCCGCAAGGGCCCAGTACTTC.

V is TRBV5-1 and J is TRBJ1-3, with D unclear. This CDR3 has 16 residues. Trimming took 3 bases from V and 0 from J, leaving 13 bases between them. Per germline, CDR1 SGHRS and CDR2 YFSETQ. CDR3 sequence reads: CASSSEVVNSGNTIYF. The CDR3 DNA reads as TGCGCCAGCAGCTCAGAAGTGGTGAACTCTGGAAACACCATATATTTT.

The CDR3 loop is CASSPSQYQETQYF. As DNA, the CDR3 is TGTGCCAGCAGCCCGTCACAGTACCAAGAGACCCAGTACTTC. The chain couples TRBV4-2 to TRBJ2-5; the D is unclear. CDR1 and CDR2 from the germline V gene are LGHNA and YNFKEQ. Trimming stripped 4 bases from V and 0 bases from J, with 9 bases between. The CDR3 length is 14 residues.